This T cell receptor (beta chain) emerged from a study of post-analysis software for immune sequencing data. Notes on the study in general: Five or six TRBV segments, TRBV5-6, TRBV5-1 and TRBV20-1 among them, were found more frequent in patients than controls.

In this sample, this clonotype turned up a few times. What it recognizes is unknown. Unique molecular identifiers tagged the TCR beta cDNA libraries. Via MiXCR, TCRdb re-called the PCR reads, giving one row per CDR3 protein. The sample has a few hundred thousand distinct CDR3 sequences, 40% to 55% seen once. This CDR3 contains 14 residues. V lost 1 base and J lost 7, with 10 bases in between. The source material was blood. The TCR originated in a girl aged 5 to 17 with multiple sclerosis. The chain uses TRBV12-3 or TRBV12-4 and TRBJ1-4; perhaps TRBD1 as D (6 bases). CDR3 residues: CASSLGGAGEKLFF. Written as DNA, the CDR3 is TGTGCCAGCAGTTTAGGGGGGGCAGGTGAAAAACTGTTTTTT.